The present T cell receptor beta chain was sequenced within a study of Tregs in tolerant kidney transplant recipients. Clones were sequenced by immunoSEQ multiplex PCR, and TCRdb holds only the in-frame ones, with some missing. The data hold roughly 64,000 clones, with 98% observed a single time. The germline V gene has CDR1 ENHRY and CDR2 SYGVKD. There are 12 residues in the CDR3. V gave up 6 bases and J gave up 8 bases, with 11 bases separating them. The chain carries TRBV10-3 and TRBJ2-1; D is perhaps TRBD1 (6 bases). The sample consisted of Tregs from blood, taken before the transplant. The TCR was taken from a human donor who received a combined kidney and bone marrow transplant. For the CDR3, the DNA is TGTGCCATCAGGGACAACAGGGATGAGCAGTTCTTC. Its translation is CAIRDNRDEQFF.